These T cell receptor beta chains were read from a single sample in a study of T cell clonotyping in hematopoietic cell transplantation. This table comes from immunoSEQ multiplex PCR, and its TCRdb copy is limited to in-frame clones, with some not included. The sample has roughly 20,000 clones, about 82% seen once; the top ten hold under 8.5%. The sequencing here drew on peripheral blood mononuclear cells, taken before stem cell transplant. These receptors were taken from a man aged 50-59 years with acute myeloid leukemia. Some clones in this sample may be carry-over from other donors' samples. The CDR3 runs from the conserved cysteine through the conserved F or W. A D gene is named only where the DNA matches it firmly. Only some rows state a clone size, as once, few, many or a class for expanded clones.

few,.,TRBV5-1,TRBJ1-3,TGCGCCAGCAGCTTGGCCTCGGGGACTGGAAACACCATATATTTT,CASSLASGTGNTIYF
few,.,TRBV5-5,TRBJ1-6,TGTGCCAGCAACCAATGGACGGGGCCCGGACCCCTCCACTTT,CASNQWTGPGPLHF
.,TRBD1,TRBV14,TRBJ1-6,TGTGCCAGCAGCCAAGGACAGGGGAGAAAATCCTATAATTCACCCCTCCACTTT,CASSQGQGRKSYNSPLHF
.,.,TRBV6-5,TRBJ1-1,TGTGCCAGCAGCTCCTGGGCCTCATCCACTGAAGCTTTCTTT,CASSSWASSTEAFF
once,.,TRBV5-6,TRBJ1-2,TGTGCCAGCAGCTTGTATGAGGGCAACTATGGCTACACCTTC,CASSLYEGNYGYTF
.,.,TRBV11-3,TRBJ2-4,TGTGCCAGCAGCAGTAGGACAGAAAACATTCAGTACTTC,CASSSRTENIQYF
.,.,TRBV29-1,TRBJ1-1,TGCAGCGTTGCTAGGTCTAACACTGAAGCTTTCTTT,CSVARSNTEAFF
.,.,TRBV7-8,TRBJ1-1,TGTGCCAGCAGCTTAGATAGGGCCAGGGAAAACACTGAAGCTTTCTTT,CASSLDRARENTEAFF
.,TRBD1,TRBV5-6,TRBJ1-1,TGTGCCAGCAGTCCTGGGACAGGGGGCCGATGGAACACTGAAGCTTTCTTT,CASSPGTGGRWNTEAFF
once,TRBD1,TRBV4-2,TRBJ1-2,TGTGCCAGCAGCCAAGAGTTCTCGGGACAGCTGAACTATGGCTACACCTTC,CASSQEFSGQLNYGYTF
.,.,TRBV20-1,TRBJ1-1,TGCAGTGCTAGAGAGTACACTGAAGCTTTCTTT,CSAREYTEAFF
.,.,TRBV11-2,TRBJ2-7,TGTGCCAGCAGCATCCTGGGGGCGATCAGGCAGTACTTC,CASSILGAIRQYF
.,.,TRBV20-1,TRBJ2-7,TGCAGGCTTGGGGGAATGGGCGAGCAGTACTTC,CRLGGMGEQYF
.,TRBD2,TRBV7-2,TRBJ2-1,TGTGCCAGCAGGCCGCGGGGGGGCCCCGGTGAGCAGTTCTTC,CASRPRGGPGEQFF
.,.,TRBV7-8,TRBJ2-7,TGTGCCAGCAGCGCCCTAGACTGGGAGCAGTACTTC,CASSALDWEQYF
.,TRBD2,TRBV4-1,TRBJ2-5,TGCGCCAGCAGCCCCGGGACTAGCGGGGAGACCCAGTACTTC,CASSPGTSGETQYF
once,.,TRBV19,TRBJ1-5,TGTGCCAGTAGTATAGTCGCAAGCAATCAGCCCCAGCATTTT,CASSIVASNQPQHF
.,.,TRBV9,TRBJ1-1,TGTGCCAGCAGCGTCGGGACACCGAACACTGAAGCTTTCTTT,CASSVGTPNTEAFF
.,TRBD1,TRBV5-5,TRBJ1-1,TGTGCCAGCAGCTGGGGACAGAGAGCTTTCTTT,CASSWGQRAFF
.,TRBD1,TRBV7-8,TRBJ1-4,TGTGCCAGCAGCCGCCCCACAGGGGGGCCAAATGAAAAACTGTTTTTT,CASSRPTGGPNEKLFF
.,.,TRBV7-6,TRBJ1-1,TGTGCCAGCAGTTCGGGGGGCAGGGGCTTAACTGAAGCTTTCTTT,CASSSGGRGLTEAFF
.,TRBD1,TRBV4-1,TRBJ2-4,TGCGCCAGCAGCCCTCGGGACAGGGAGGGAAACATTCAGTACTTC,CASSPRDREGNIQYF
once,.,TRBV4-1,TRBJ1-3,TGCGCCAGCAGCCAAGATCAGGGGATCTCTGGAAACACCATATATTTT,CASSQDQGISGNTIYF
.,.,TRBV9,TRBJ2-7,TGTGCCAGCAGCGTAGGGGGTCAGCCTGGAGAGCAGTACTTC,CASSVGGQPGEQYF
.,.,TRBV9,TRBJ1-5,TGTGCCAGCAGCGTAGGGGGACACAGCAATCAGCCCCAGCATTTT,CASSVGGHSNQPQHF
.,TRBD1,TRBV27,TRBJ2-7,TGTGCCAGCAGTCTCTATACACCGGACAGGGTGAGGTCCTACGAGCAGTACTTC,CASSLYTPDRVRSYEQYF
.,TRBD1,TRBV4-3,TRBJ2-7,TGCGCCAGCAGCCAGACAGGGGCGAGCGAGCAGTACTTC,CASSQTGASEQYF
.,.,TRBV30,TRBJ1-5,TGTGCCTGGAGCCTGCTGGGCAGAGAAATTCAGCCCCAGCATTTT,CAWSLLGREIQPQHF
few,.,TRBV4-1,TRBJ1-5,TGCGCCAGCAGCCAAGGACCGACGGGCCAGGGAAGCAATCAGCCCCAGCATTTT,CASSQGPTGQGSNQPQHF
.,.,TRBV25-1,TRBJ2-7,TGTGCCAGCAGTGAACAGGGCTACGAGCAGTACTTC,CASSEQGYEQYF
.,TRBD1,TRBV6-6,TRBJ1-6,TGTGCCAGCAGTTATGCCGACAGGGATAATTCACCTCTCCACTTT,CASSYADRDNSPLHF
.,TRBD1,TRBV7-3,TRBJ2-5,TGTGCCAGCAGCTTAGACAGGGACGAGACCCAGTACTTC,CASSLDRDETQYF
.,.,TRBV11-2,TRBJ2-7,TGTGCCAGCAGCTTAGGGGTTGGAGGAAACGAGCAGTACTTC,CASSLGVGGNEQYF
.,.,TRBV6-5,TRBJ2-5,TGTGCCAGCAGTACCCGACTAGTCCAAGAGACCCAGTACTTC,CASSTRLVQETQYF
.,.,TRBV19,TRBJ1-1,TGTGCCAGTACCGAGGAGGGGACATACCTGGACACTGAAGCTTTCTTT,CASTEEGTYLDTEAFF
.,.,TRBV28,TRBJ2-7,TGTGCCAGCAGTACTCCTTTCTACGAGCAGTACTTC,CASSTPFYEQYF
.,.,TRBV7-6,TRBJ1-5,TGTGCCAGCAGCTTACGGTTGGGTCAGCCCCAGCATTTT,CASSLRLGQPQHF
.,TRBD1,TRBV19,TRBJ1-1,TGTGCCAGTAGCAGGGACAGACTGAACACTGAAGCTTTCTTT,CASSRDRLNTEAFF
medium-sized,TRBD1,TRBV14,TRBJ1-1,TGTGCCAGCAGCCCGCAGGGGGCGAACACTGAAGCTTTCTTT,CASSPQGANTEAFF
.,TRBD1,TRBV5-1,TRBJ1-3,TGCGCCAGCAGCCGGAGGACAGGGGATGGAAACACCATATATTTT,CASSRRTGDGNTIYF
.,.,TRBV7-8,TRBJ1-1,TGTGCCAGCAGCTTAGGGACAGCAAACACTGAAGCTTTCTTT,CASSLGTANTEAFF
few,.,TRBV7-2,TRBJ1-6,TGTGCCAGCGGAAGACAGGAGAATTCACCCCTCCACTTT,CASGRQENSPLHF
.,TRBD1,TRBV5-6,TRBJ2-1,TGTGCCAGCAGCGGATGGACAGGGTCGGCCAATGAGCAGTTCTTC,CASSGWTGSANEQFF
.,.,TRBV9,TRBJ1-5,TGTGCCAGCAGCGAAGGGAACGCTCAGGGTCAGCCCCAGCATTTT,CASSEGNAQGQPQHF
.,.,TRBV9,TRBJ2-1,TGTGCCAGCAGCTCCGGCTGGACAGCGAATGAGCAGTTCTTC,CASSSGWTANEQFF
.,.,TRBV6-5,TRBJ1-1,TGTGCCAGCAGCCGGACGGATGATGAAGCTTTCTTT,CASSRTDDEAFF
few,.,TRBV7-6,TRBJ2-5,TGTGCCAGCCGTACCTCCGGGCACGAAGAGACCCAGTACTTC,CASRTSGHEETQYF
.,TRBD1,TRBV25-1,TRBJ2-1,TGTGCCAGCAGTGCCCCGGGACAGGTCTACAATGAGCAGTTCTTC,CASSAPGQVYNEQFF
.,.,TRBV7-8,TRBJ2-5,TGTGCCAGCAGCGAATACCTTTCAACGGGTGGCGAGACCCAGTACTTC,CASSEYLSTGGETQYF
.,.,TRBV7-9,TRBJ2-7,TGTGCCAGCAGCGGGACCGCCTCCTACGAGCAGTACTTC,CASSGTASYEQYF
.,.,TRBV7-6,TRBJ2-1,TGTGCCAGCAGCACCCCAGACAGGAATCCCACGAGCTCCTACAATGAGCAGTTCTTC,CASSTPDRNPTSSYNEQFF
.,.,TRBV20-1,TRBJ1-2,TGCAGTGCTAGAAACGGGTATGGCTACACCTTC,CSARNGYGYTF
.,TRBD2,TRBV5-1,TRBJ2-1,TGCGCCAGCAGCTTAGGACGGGGGGGTAACAATGAGCAGTTCTTC,CASSLGRGGNNEQFF
.,TRBD1,TRBV5-1,TRBJ2-5,TGCGCCAGCAGCCTGAATCGACAGGGCGTTGGAGAGACCCAGTACTTC,CASSLNRQGVGETQYF
.,TRBD1,TRBV18,TRBJ2-7,TGTGCCAGCTCGCTCACCGGGACAGGGGTTGTCGAGCAGTACTTC,CASSLTGTGVVEQYF